The 15 T cell receptor beta chains listed next were all sequenced from one sample in a study of regulatory T cells in long-lasting Graves disease. The time point: newly diagnosed GD, antithyroid drugs for less than 3 months. Researchers made the TCR library from RNA that was extracted from PBMCs. Arm-PCR of CDR3 regions and iRepertoire HTBI primers were used to build TCR beta libraries. Using its own MiXCR run on the multiplex PCR reads, TCRdb lists one record per CDR3 protein. Of about 350,000 distinct CDR3 sequences listed, 15% to 20% are singletons. This same sample was also part of a study on T cells in Graves' hyperthyroidism and ophthalmopathy.

Material: peripheral blood mononuclear cells (PBMCs), obtained at new diagnosis, from a patient treated with antithyroid drugs. These receptors came from a woman between 18 and 30 years old with Graves disease.

This clonotype has at least ten counts. The rearrangement links TRBV7-8 to TRBJ2-6; D is undetermined. The CDR3 loop spans 16 amino acids. V dropped 5 bases and J dropped 0 bases, with 11 bases sitting between them. Germline CDR1 is SGHVS and CDR2 is FQNEAQ. DNA for the CDR3: TGTGCCAGCAGCCGGTTCGCCTCCTCTGGGGCCAACGTCCTGACTTTC. This codes for CASSRFASSGANVLTF.

This clonotype was seen a single time. This CDR3 reads CSVVRRGSTGELFF. The DNA of the CDR3 is TGCAGCGTTGTACGCAGGGGATCCACCGGGGAGCTGTTTTTT. The rearrangement joins TRBV29-1 to TRBJ2-2; weak D call: TRBD1 (6 bases). Germline V gene lookup returns CDR1 SQVTM and CDR2 ANQGSEA. The CDR3 length is 14 residues. With 4 bases removed from V and 4 bases from J, the gap between germline ends came to 13 bases.

At least ten counts were recorded for this clonotype. V and J are TRBV30 and TRBJ1-4; possible D gene TRBD1, 5 bases. The CDR3 loop spans 13 amino acids. Per germline, CDR1 GTSNPN and CDR2 SVGIG (reference sequence). With 3 bases removed from V and 5 bases from J, the gap between germline ends came to 10 bases. The chain's CDR3 is CAWRGQPNEKLFF. CDR3 bases: TGTGCCTGGAGGGGGCAGCCAAATGAAAAACTGTTTTTT.

This clonotype was detected many times. J is TRBJ1-5 and V is TRBV7-2; D not certain. Trimming removed 5 bases from V and 1 base from J, with 6 bases in between. The germline CDR1 and CDR2 sequences are SGHTA and FQGNSA. The CDR3 extends over 13 amino acids. CDR3 DNA: TGTGCCAGCAGCGTGGAGAGCAATCAGCCCCAGCATTTT. Amino acid sequence: CASSVESNQPQHF.

This clonotype was recorded many times. The V gene is TRBV2, the J gene TRBJ2-7, with D unclear. The CDR3 contains 11 residues. Germline values: CDR1 SNHLY, CDR2 FYNNEI. With 4 bases removed from V and 3 bases from J, the gap between germline ends came to 4 bases. The CDR3 coding sequence is TGTGCCAGCAGTGGATTCTACGAGCAGTACTTC. Translating gives CASSGFYEQYF.

This chain uses TRBV5-1 with TRBJ1-1; weak D call: TRBD1 (6 bases). Germline CDR1 reads SGHRS; CDR2 reads YFSETQ. This CDR3 has 14 amino acids. Trimming took 2 bases from V and 3 from J, leaving 11 bases between them. The CDR3 nucleotides are TGCGCCAGCAGCTTTGGACAGCCGGACACTGAAGCTTTCTTT. Its protein is CASSFGQPDTEAFF.

J is TRBJ1-2 and V is TRBV7-2; tentative D call: TRBD1 (6 bases). CDR1 is SGHTA, CDR2 FQGNSA, per germline. V gave up 5 bases and J gave up 0 bases, with 10 bases separating them. The CDR3 consists of 14 residues. CDR3 region: CASSKQGTNYGYTF. DNA for the CDR3: TGTGCCAGCAGCAAACAGGGAACTAACTATGGCTACACCTTC.

The chain joins TRBV5-1 to TRBJ1-4; TRBD1 matches 7 bases. Germline values: CDR1 SGHRS, CDR2 YFSETQ. CDR3 length: 16 residues. Trimming cost V 5 bases and J 1 base; bases outside gene matches: 8. CDR3 sequence (DNA): TGCGCCAGCAGTTTACCTCGACAGGGAACTAATGAAAAACTGTTTTTT. This encodes CASSLPRQGTNEKLFF.

V usage is TRBV20-1 and J usage is TRBJ1-1; D perhaps matches TRBD1 (6 bases). The CDR3 is made up of 19 amino acids. Germline CDR1 DFQATT, CDR2 SNEGSKA (reference sequence). V lost 1 base and J 0 bases, leaving 24 bases between the germline ends. CDR3 nucleotide sequence: TGCAGTGCTAGAGCTGCCCTGGGGACACCACAGGGTATGAACACTGAAGCTTTCTTT. It codes for CSARAALGTPQGMNTEAFF.

This clonotype was seen at least ten times. The chain has TRBV29-1 and TRBJ2-3, with D possibly TRBD1 on 6 matching bases. This CDR3 spans 16 amino acids. Germline V lookup: CDR1 SQVTM, CDR2 ANQGSEA. The V end lost 0 bases, the J end lost 4 bases, and 17 bases lay between the germline ends. The CDR3 DNA reads as TGCAGCGTTGAAGATCTAGTAGGCAGGGGCGCAGATACGCAGTATTTT. This translates into CSVEDLVGRGADTQYF.

This clonotype appeared many times. This chain connects TRBV7-9 to TRBJ1-2, with D maybe TRBD1 (6 bases). This CDR3 comprises 14 residues. Germline V gene lookup returns CDR1 SEHNR and CDR2 FQNEAQ (reference sequence). The germline V and J ends were trimmed by 3 bases and 8 bases, with 16 bases remaining between them. In DNA form, the CDR3 reads TGTGCCAGCAGCTTTACAGGGTCGAGTGGGGGCTACACCTTC. Its translation is CASSFTGSSGGYTF.

This clonotype occurred many times. Here the CDR3 reads CASSQSGAGDDTGELFF. The CDR3 DNA is TGTGCCAGCAGCCAATCGGGGGCGGGAGATGACACCGGGGAGCTGTTTTTT. The chain employs TRBV14 and TRBJ2-2, with D perhaps matching TRBD2 (7 bases). Trimming took 2 bases from V and 3 from J, leaving 16 bases between them. This CDR3 has 17 residues. Germline lookup yields CDR1 SGHDN and CDR2 FVKESK.

This clonotype was counted between two and nine times. The rearrangement uses TRBV6-1 and TRBJ2-7; 7 bases fit TRBD1. The CDR3 loop spans 13 amino acids. The V segment lost 4 bases and the J segment 6 bases; nucleotides outside the gene matches: 6. CDR1 is MNHNS and CDR2 is SASEGT in the germline V gene. The CDR3 region has the DNA TGTGCCAGCAGTGTAAACGGGGACAGCGAGCAGTACTTC. Its protein is CASSVNGDSEQYF.

This clonotype has just a few counts. The chain is built from TRBV29-1 and TRBJ2-1; D may be TRBD1 (5 bases). The J call may be mistaken, given a closer DNA end match to TRBJ2-5. Germline loops: CDR1 SQVTM, CDR2 ANQGSEA. This CDR3 is 12 amino acids long. Here the CDR3 DNA reads TGCAGCGTTGGGGCAGGGCAAGAGACCCAGTACTTC. Amino acids: CSVGAGQETQYF.

This clonotype was detected ten times or more. The J gene is TRBJ2-2, the V gene TRBV5-1; D perhaps matches TRBD1 (5 bases). The germline V and J ends were trimmed by 1 base and 0 bases, with 10 bases remaining between them. The CDR3 totals 16 residues. Germline V CDR1 and CDR2: SGHRS, YFSETQ. The CDR3 sequence: CASSLHGRANTGELFF. Here the CDR3 DNA reads TGCGCCAGCAGCTTGCACGGCAGGGCGAACACCGGGGAGCTGTTTTTT.